This T cell receptor (beta chain) was sequenced during a study of early T cells in non-severe SARS-CoV-2 infection. One entry per CDR3 protein, called by TCRdb with MiXCR from the 5' RACE reads. The sample has roughly 23,000 distinct CDR3 sequences, around 5% seen once. Germline CDR1 reads SGHVS; CDR2 reads FNYEAQ. This CDR3 has 13 residues. Trimming removed 1 base at V and 5 bases at J, with 9 bases between. The study's findings and limits: Missing private and CD4 specificities, VDJdb matching favored anti-spike CD8 responses.

This clonotype ranks as medium-sized. Its specificity is unknown. Sequencing was performed on whole blood, taken at baseline. The chain uses TRBV7-6 and TRBJ2-7; D gene ambiguous. This clonotype originated in an adult who was a healthcare worker with PCR-confirmed SARS-CoV-2 infection or an uninfected control (not recorded which). The CDR3 bases are TGTGCCAGCAGCTTAGTATCTGGGGACGAGCAGTACTTC. Translated: CASSLVSGDEQYF.